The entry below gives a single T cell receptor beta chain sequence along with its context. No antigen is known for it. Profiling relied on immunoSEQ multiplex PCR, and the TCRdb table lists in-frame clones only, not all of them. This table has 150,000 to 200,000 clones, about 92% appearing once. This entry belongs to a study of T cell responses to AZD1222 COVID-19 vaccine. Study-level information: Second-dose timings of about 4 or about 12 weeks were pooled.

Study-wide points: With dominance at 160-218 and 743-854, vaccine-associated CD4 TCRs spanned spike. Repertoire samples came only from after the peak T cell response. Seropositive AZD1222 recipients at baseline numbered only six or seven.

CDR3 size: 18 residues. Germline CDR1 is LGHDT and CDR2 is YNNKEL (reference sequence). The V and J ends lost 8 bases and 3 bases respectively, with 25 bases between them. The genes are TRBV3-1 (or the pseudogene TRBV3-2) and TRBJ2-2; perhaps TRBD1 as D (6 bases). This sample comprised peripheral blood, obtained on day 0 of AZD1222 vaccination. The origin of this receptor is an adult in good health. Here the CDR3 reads CASSTGARTDHYTGELFF. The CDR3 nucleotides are TGTGCCAGCTCCACGGGTGCCCGGACAGATCATTACACCGGGGAGCTGTTTTTT.